This TCR beta chain was captured in a study of T cells after posttransplantation cyclophosphamide. General study findings and limits: Tissue-infiltrating T cells from skin or gut overlapped little with blood T cells. TRB clonality was highly associated with recipient CMV seropositivity and reactivation. Donor CD8+ memory clones often dominated recipient blood repertoires at later times.

The CDR3 sequence is 15 residues long. The germline V and J ends were trimmed by 4 bases and 11 bases, with 21 bases remaining between them. Per germline, CDR1 SSHAT and CDR2 FNYEAQ (reference sequence). This table comes from immunoSEQ multiplex PCR, and its TCRdb copy is limited to in-frame clones, with some not included. The sample carries over 5,500 clones, about 91% recorded once. Points on this clone: As yet, its antigen is unknown.

The related graft donor's blood sample was taken on the day of bone marrow donation. This clonotype originated in a woman between 50 and 59 years old in good health and a related stem cell transplant donor. The genes are TRBV7-7 and TRBJ1-3, with TRBD1 as a possible D gene (5 bases). Input material: CD4+ T cells sorted from blood. The CDR3 sequence: CASSSSRESSSAIYF. In nucleotides, the CDR3 is TGTGCCAGCAGCTCAAGCAGGGAATCCTCCTCTGCCATATATTTT.